This record concerns one T cell receptor beta chain sequence. Each CDR3 protein is one row after TCRdb ran MiXCR on the 5' RACE reads. Seen here are thousands of distinct CDR3 sequences, 60% observed once, and the top ten hold around 6%. The CDR3 spans 15 residues. Germline V gene sequence: CDR1 MNHEY, CDR2 SVGAGI. The V end lost 6 bases, the J end lost 1 base, and 13 bases lay between the germline ends. Sample: tumor-infiltrating memory CD4+ T cells sorted from the breast tumor. Subset indicated: memory CD4+ T cells, CD4+CD45RO+CD25-. The TCR comes from a female donor with breast cancer. The J gene is TRBJ1-5, the V gene TRBV6-5; D is unclear. The CDR3 DNA reads as TGTGCCAGCAGCTGGGAGCCTGGGAGCAATCAGCCCCAGCATTTT. Translation gives CASSWEPGSNQPQHF.